The clone carrying this T cell receptor (beta chain) was detected once. The antigen is not known. Following extraction, RNA underwent reverse transcription to cDNA, which served as the sequencing template. This table comes from immunoSEQ multiplex PCR, and its TCRdb copy is limited to in-frame clones, with some not included. The data hold tens of thousands of clones, with 50% to 75% observed a single time. This entry comes from a study of CD8+ T cells in alopecia areata. Study-wide points: Across lesional scalp, and particularly alopecia totalis/universalis, clonality surpassed that of normal scalp. TCR sharing was clearer in mice than between patients, perhaps partly owing to patient HLA diversity.

The clonotype was recovered from a human donor with alopecia areata. Specimen: CD8+ T cells sorted from blood, collected at week 0.

The CDR3 is CASSPDYKLNTEAFF. The CDR3 coding sequence is TGCGCCAGCAGCCCGGACTACAAGCTGAACACTGAAGCTTTCTTT. The rearrangement links TRBV4-1 to TRBJ1-1; D remains unclear. V lost 4 bases to trimming and J lost 0 bases, with 12 bases between them. Per the germline V gene, CDR1 is MGHRA and CDR2 is YSYEKL. This CDR3 contains 15 residues.